This T cell receptor (beta chain) stems from a study of blood T cell repertoires in COVID-19. At the level of the study: Researchers got acute and convalescent COVID-19 samples from the United States, Italy and Spain. PBMCs, B-cell-depleted T cells, or T cells were the source of the cDNA or gDNA that made up the material.

The age range of participants was 18 to 89 years, with residence in about 25 US areas. Only in-frame clones appear in the TCRdb table, and some are missing; sequencing was by immunoSEQ multiplex PCR. Of roughly 150,000 clones listed, about 84% are singletons. Trimming removed 4 bases from V and 3 bases from J; junction bases left unmatched: 0. Germline assignment: CDR1 ENHRY and CDR2 SYGVKD. The CDR3 contains 13 residues. The source is a middle-aged woman with acute COVID-19. The V and J genes are TRBV10-3 and TRBJ1-2; TRBD1 matches 9 bases. The sample was PBMCs or T cells enriched from blood (not recorded which). CDR3 sequence (DNA): TGTGCCATCAGTGGGACAGGGGACTATGGCTACACCTTC. As protein: CAISGTGDYGYTF.